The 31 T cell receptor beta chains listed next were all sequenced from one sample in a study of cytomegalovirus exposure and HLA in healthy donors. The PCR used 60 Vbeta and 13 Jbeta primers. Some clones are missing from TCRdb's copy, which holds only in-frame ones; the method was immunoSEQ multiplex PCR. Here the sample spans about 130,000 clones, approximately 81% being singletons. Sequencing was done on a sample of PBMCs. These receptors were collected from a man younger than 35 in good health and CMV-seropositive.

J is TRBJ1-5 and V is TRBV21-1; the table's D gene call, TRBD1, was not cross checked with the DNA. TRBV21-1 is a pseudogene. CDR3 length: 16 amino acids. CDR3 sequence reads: CASSTPPQGRVRPQHF. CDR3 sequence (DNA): TGTGCCAGCAGCACGCCACCACAGGGCCGAGTCCGACCCCAGCATTTT.

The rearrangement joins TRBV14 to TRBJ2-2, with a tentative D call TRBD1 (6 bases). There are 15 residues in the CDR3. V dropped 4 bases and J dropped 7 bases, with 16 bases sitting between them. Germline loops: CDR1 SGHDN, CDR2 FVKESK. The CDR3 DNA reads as TGTGCCAGCAGCCTATATCCTAGGGGGAACGGGGAGCTGTTTTTT. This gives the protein CASSLYPRGNGELFF.

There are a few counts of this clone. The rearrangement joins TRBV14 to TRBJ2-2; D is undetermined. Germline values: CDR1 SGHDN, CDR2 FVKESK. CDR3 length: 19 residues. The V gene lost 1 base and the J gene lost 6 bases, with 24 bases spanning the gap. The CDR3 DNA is TGTGCCAGCAGCCAAGTTTTTCCCCTTTTTGGCTACGAGGCCGGGGAGCTGTTTTTT. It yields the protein CASSQVFPLFGYEAGELFF.

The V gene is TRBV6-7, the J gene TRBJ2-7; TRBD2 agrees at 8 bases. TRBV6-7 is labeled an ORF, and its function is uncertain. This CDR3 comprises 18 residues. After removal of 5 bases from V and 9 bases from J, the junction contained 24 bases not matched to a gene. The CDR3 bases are TGTGCCAGCAGTGACAAAAGACTAGCGCCCCAATTGAGCTGCGGGCAGTACTTC. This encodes CASSDKRLAPQLSCGQYF.

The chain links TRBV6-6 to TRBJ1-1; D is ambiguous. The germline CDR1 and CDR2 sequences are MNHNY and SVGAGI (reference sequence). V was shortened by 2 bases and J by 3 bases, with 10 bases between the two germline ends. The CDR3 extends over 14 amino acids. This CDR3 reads CASSYAEGDTEAFF. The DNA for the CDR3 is TGTGCCAGCAGTTACGCGGAGGGTGACACTGAAGCTTTCTTT.

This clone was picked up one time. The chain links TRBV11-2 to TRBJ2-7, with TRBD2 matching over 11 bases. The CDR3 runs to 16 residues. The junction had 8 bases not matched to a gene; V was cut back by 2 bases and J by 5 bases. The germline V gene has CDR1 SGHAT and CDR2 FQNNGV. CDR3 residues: CASSLYPLAGGNEQYF. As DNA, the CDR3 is TGTGCCAGCAGCTTATACCCCCTAGCGGGAGGTAACGAGCAGTACTTC.

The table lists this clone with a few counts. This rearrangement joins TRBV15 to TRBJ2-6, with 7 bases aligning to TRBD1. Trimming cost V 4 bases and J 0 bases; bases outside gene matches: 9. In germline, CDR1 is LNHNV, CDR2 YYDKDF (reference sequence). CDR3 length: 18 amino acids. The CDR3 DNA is TGTGCCACCAGCACTGACGACAGGGCATACTCTGGGGCCAACGTCCTGACTTTC. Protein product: CATSTDDRAYSGANVLTF.

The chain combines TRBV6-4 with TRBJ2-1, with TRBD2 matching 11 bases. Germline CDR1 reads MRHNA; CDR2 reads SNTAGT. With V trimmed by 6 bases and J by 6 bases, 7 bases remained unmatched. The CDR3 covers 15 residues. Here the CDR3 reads CASRDTSGSGNEQFF. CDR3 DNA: TGTGCCAGCAGGGATACTAGCGGGAGTGGCAATGAGCAGTTCTTC.

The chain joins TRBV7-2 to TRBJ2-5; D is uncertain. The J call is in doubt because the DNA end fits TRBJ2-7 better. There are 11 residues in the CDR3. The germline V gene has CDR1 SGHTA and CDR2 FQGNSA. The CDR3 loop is CASSFLYEQYF. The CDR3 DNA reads TGTGCCAGCAGCTTCCTCTACGAGCAGTACTTC.

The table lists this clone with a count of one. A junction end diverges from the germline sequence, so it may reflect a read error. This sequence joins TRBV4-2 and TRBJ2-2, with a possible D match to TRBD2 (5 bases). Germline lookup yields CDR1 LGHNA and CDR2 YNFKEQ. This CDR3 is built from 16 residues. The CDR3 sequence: CASSQDYLVVTGELSF. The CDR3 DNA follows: TGTGCCAGCAGCCAAGATTACCTTGTAGTCACCGGGGAGCTGTCTTTT.

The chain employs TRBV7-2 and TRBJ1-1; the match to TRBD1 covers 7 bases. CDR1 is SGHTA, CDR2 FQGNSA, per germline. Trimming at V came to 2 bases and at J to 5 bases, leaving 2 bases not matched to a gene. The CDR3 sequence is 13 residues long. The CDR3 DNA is TGTGCCAGCAGCTTATCAGGGGGGACTGAAGCTTTCTTT. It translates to CASSLSGGTEAFF.

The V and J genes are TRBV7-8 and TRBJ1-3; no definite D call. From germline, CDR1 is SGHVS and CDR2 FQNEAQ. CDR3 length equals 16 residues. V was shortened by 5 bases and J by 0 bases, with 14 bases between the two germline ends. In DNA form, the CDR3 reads TGTGCCAGCAGCCTCCGGGGTGTCGACTCTGGAAACACCATATATTTT. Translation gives CASSLRGVDSGNTIYF.

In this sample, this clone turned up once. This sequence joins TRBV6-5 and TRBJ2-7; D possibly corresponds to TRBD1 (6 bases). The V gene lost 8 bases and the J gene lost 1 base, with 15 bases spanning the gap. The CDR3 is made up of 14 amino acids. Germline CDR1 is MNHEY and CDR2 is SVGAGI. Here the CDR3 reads CASGEATGSYEQYF. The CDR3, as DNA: TGTGCCAGCGGAGAGGCGACAGGTTCCTACGAGCAGTACTTC.

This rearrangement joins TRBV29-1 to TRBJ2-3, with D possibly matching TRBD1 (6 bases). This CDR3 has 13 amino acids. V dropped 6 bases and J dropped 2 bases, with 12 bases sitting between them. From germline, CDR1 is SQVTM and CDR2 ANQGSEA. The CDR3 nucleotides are TGCAGCGTAGGACAGATAATCACAGATACGCAGTATTTT. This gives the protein CSVGQIITDTQYF.

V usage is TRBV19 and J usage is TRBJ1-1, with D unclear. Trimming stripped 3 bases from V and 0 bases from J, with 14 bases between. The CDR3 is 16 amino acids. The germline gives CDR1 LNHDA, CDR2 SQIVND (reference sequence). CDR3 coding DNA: TGTGCCAGTAGTATGGCAGCCGACAACATGAACACTGAAGCTTTCTTT. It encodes CASSMAADNMNTEAFF. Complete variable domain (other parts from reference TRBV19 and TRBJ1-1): DGGITQSPKYLFRKEGQNVTLSCEQNLNHDAMYWYRQDPGQGLRLIYYSQIVNDFQKGDIAEGYSVSREKKESFPLTVTSAQKNPTAFYLCASSMAADNMNTEAFFGQGTRLTVV.

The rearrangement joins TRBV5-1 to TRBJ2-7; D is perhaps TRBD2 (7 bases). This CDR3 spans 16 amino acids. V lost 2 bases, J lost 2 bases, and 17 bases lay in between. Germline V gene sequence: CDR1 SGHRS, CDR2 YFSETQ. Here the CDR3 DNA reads TGCGCCAGCAGCTTAGGCGGGGGCGATACCACCTACGAGCAGTACTTC. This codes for CASSLGGGDTTYEQYF.

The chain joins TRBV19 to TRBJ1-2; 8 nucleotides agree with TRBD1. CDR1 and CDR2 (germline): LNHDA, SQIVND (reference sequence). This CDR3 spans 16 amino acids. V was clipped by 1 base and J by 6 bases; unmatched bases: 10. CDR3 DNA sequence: TGTGCCAGTAGTATAGCCTTGGCAGGGGGCGCGAATGGCTACACCTTC. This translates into CASSIALAGGANGYTF.

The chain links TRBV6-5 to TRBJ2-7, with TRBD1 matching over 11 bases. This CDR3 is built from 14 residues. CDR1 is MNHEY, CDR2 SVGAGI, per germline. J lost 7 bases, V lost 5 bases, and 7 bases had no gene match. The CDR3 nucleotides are TGTGCCAGCAGTGACCGGGACAGGGGGTGGGAGCAGTACTTC. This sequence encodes CASSDRDRGWEQYF.

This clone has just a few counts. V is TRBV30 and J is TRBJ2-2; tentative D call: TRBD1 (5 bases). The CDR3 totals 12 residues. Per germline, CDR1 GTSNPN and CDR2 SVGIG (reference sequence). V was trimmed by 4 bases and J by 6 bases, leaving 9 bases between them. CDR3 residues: CAWTGLAGELFF. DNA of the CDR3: TGTGCCTGGACAGGGTTGGCCGGGGAGCTGTTTTTT.

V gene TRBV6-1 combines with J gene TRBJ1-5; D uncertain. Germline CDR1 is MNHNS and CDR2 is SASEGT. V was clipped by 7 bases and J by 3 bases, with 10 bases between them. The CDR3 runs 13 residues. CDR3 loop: CASIEGYNQPQHF. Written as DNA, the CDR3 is TGTGCCAGCATAGAGGGATACAATCAGCCCCAGCATTTT.

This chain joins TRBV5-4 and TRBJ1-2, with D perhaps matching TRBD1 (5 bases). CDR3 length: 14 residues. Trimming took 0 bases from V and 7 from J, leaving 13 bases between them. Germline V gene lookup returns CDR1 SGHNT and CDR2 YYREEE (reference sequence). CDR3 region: CASSLAGGARGYTF. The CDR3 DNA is TGTGCCAGCAGCTTGGCCGGGGGTGCTCGTGGCTACACCTTC.

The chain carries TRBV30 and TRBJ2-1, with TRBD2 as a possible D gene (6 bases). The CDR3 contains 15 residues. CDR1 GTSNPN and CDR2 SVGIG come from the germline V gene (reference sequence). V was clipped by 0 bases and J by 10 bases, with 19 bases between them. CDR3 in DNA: TGTGCCTGGAGTGTTACGACTAGTTATATAGACGAGCAGTTCTTC. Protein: CAWSVTTSYIDEQFF.

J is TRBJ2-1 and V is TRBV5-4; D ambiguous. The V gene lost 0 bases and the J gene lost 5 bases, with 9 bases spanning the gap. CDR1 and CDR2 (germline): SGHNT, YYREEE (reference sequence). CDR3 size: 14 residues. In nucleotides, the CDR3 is TGTGCCAGCAGCTTGGGCGGCGGCCACAATGAGCAGTTCTTC. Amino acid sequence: CASSLGGGHNEQFF. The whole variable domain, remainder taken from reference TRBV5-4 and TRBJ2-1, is ETGVTQSPTHLIKTRGQQVTLRCSSQSGHNTVSWYQQALGQGPQFIFQYYREEENGRGNFPPRFSGLQFPNYSSELNVNALELDDSALYLCASSLGGGHNEQFFGPGTRLTVL.

The CDR3 DNA sequence: TGTGCCAGCAGCCCCCAAATGCGTCTCGACTACAATGAGCAGTTCTTC. Its protein is CASSPQMRLDYNEQFF. The chain recombines TRBV14 with TRBJ2-1; unclear D gene. Germline V CDR1 and CDR2: SGHDN, FVKESK. The CDR3 is made up of 16 amino acids. With 4 bases removed from V and 3 bases from J, the gap between germline ends came to 16 bases.

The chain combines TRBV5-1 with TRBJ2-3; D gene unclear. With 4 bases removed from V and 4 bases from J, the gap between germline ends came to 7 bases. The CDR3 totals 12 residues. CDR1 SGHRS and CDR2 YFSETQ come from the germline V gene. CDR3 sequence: CASSESSDTQYF. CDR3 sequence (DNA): TGCGCCAGCAGCGAGAGTTCAGATACGCAGTATTTT.

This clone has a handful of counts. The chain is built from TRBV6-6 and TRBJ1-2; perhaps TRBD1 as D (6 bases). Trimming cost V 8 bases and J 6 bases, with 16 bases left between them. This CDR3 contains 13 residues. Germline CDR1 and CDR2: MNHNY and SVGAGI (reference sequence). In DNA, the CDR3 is TGTGCCAGCTTTCAAGCACAGGGTGATGGCTACACCTTC. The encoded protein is CASFQAQGDGYTF.

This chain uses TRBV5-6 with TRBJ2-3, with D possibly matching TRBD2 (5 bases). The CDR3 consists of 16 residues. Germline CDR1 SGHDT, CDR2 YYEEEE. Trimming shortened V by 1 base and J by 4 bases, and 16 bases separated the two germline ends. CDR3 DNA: TGTGCCAGCAGCTTGCTTGCCCCGGAGGTTGCAGATACGCAGTATTTT. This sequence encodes CASSLLAPEVADTQYF.

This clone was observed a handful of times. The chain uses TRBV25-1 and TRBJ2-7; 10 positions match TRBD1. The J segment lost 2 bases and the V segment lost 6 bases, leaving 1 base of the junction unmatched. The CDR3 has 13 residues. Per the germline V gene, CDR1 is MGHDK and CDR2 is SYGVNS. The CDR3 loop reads CASRGQGTYEQYF. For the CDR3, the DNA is TGTGCCAGCAGGGGACAGGGGACCTACGAGCAGTACTTC.

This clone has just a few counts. The CDR3 bases are TGTGCCAGCAGCCCGTCTCGAGATCTGTTCAATGAGCAGTTCTTC. It is translated as CASSPSRDLFNEQFF. This chain connects TRBV5-5 to TRBJ2-1, with D uncertain. The ends were cut back, 4 bases at V and 6 bases at J, with 17 bases in the middle. CDR3 length: 15 residues. The V gene's germline CDR1 is SGHKS and CDR2 YYEKEE (reference sequence).

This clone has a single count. Written as DNA, the CDR3 is TGCGCCAGCAGCGTCGAAACTTCTGGGGCCAACGTCCTGACTTTC. Protein product: CASSVETSGANVLTF. The chain recombines TRBV5-1 with TRBJ2-6; D unclear. Trimming removed 4 bases from V and 1 base from J, with 9 bases in between. Germline CDR1 SGHRS, CDR2 YFSETQ. The length of the CDR3 is 15 residues.

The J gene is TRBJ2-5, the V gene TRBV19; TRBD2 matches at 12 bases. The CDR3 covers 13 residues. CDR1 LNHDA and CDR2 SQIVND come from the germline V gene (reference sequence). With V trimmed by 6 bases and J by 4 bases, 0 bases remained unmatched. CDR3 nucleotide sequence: TGTGCCAGTAGGGGACTAGCGGGAGAGACCCAGTACTTC. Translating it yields CASRGLAGETQYF.